One sample yielded the 20 T cell receptor beta chains listed below, sequenced in a study of blood T cell repertoires in COVID-19. TCRdb's copy holds only in-frame clones and misses some; the assay was immunoSEQ multiplex PCR. The sample yields over 300,000 clones, about 89% seen once. Sequencing input: peripheral blood. The receptor source for this set is a man aged 35-49 years with acute or convalescent COVID-19.

V usage is TRBV19 and J usage is TRBJ1-2; a possible D gene is TRBD1 (6 bases). Germline V gives CDR1 LNHDA, CDR2 SQIVND (reference sequence). V was pared by 4 bases and J by 4 bases, with 19 bases between. The CDR3 spans 16 residues. CDR3 DNA: TGTGCCAGTAGTAGGTCAGGGGTGCGGATCGGCTATGGCTACACCTTC. As protein: CASSRSGVRIGYGYTF. Using reference TRBV19 and TRBJ1-2 for the parts outside the CDR3, the full variable domain is DGGITQSPKYLFRKEGQNVTLSCEQNLNHDAMYWYRQDPGQGLRLIYYSQIVNDFQKGDIAEGYSVSREKKESFPLTVTSAQKNPTAFYLCASSRSGVRIGYGYTFGSGTRLTVV.

This chain links TRBV4-1 with TRBJ2-7; possibly TRBD1 for D (5 bases). CDR3 length equals 17 residues. Germline V gene sequence: CDR1 MGHRA, CDR2 YSYEKL. V lost 0 bases to trimming and J lost 4 bases, with 19 bases between them. The CDR3 spells CASSQDHRRSPLYEQYF. The DNA for the CDR3 is TGCGCCAGCAGCCAAGACCACAGGCGGTCTCCCCTATACGAGCAGTACTTC.

In DNA form, the CDR3 reads TGTGCCAGCAGGGGACTAGCGGGGGAATACACAGATACGCAGTATTTT. The encoded protein is CASRGLAGEYTDTQYF. V and J are TRBV7-9 and TRBJ2-3; 14 nucleotides align to TRBD2. CDR1 and CDR2 from the germline V gene are SEHNR and FQNEAQ (reference sequence). The CDR3 is 16 residues long. Trimming took 6 bases from V and 2 from J; bases not matched to a gene: 4.

In its sample, this clone was seen a few times. The chain links TRBV18 to TRBJ2-7; 7 nucleotides align to TRBD1. The CDR3 consists of 14 residues. Germline V gives CDR1 KGHSH, CDR2 LQKENI. V dropped 1 base and J dropped 7; count of bases not matched to a gene: 7. Written as DNA, the CDR3 is TGTGCCAGCTCACCACGACAGGGAAGAGGGGAGCAGTACTTC. Protein product: CASSPRQGRGEQYF. Complete variable domain (other parts from reference TRBV18 and TRBJ2-7): NAGVMQNPRHLVRRRGQEARLRCSPMKGHSHVYWYRQLPEEGLKFMVYLQKENIIDESGMPKERFSAEFPKEGPSILRIQQVVRGDSAAYFCASSPRQGRGEQYFGPGTRLTVT.

The J gene is TRBJ1-2, the V gene TRBV27; no reliable D call. Per the germline V gene, CDR1 is MNHEY and CDR2 is SMNVEV (reference sequence). V was trimmed by 0 bases and J by 2 bases, leaving 16 bases between them. This CDR3 is 17 amino acids long. In DNA, the CDR3 is TGTGCCAGCAGTTTATCGGGATGGGTTGAGGGCAACTATGGCTACACCTTC. It codes for CASSLSGWVEGNYGYTF.

The chain links TRBV13 to TRBJ2-7, with D perhaps TRBD1 (6 bases). This CDR3 spans 13 amino acids. Germline values: CDR1 PRHDT, CDR2 FYEKMQ (reference sequence). V lost 6 bases, J lost 2 bases, and 11 bases lay in between. The CDR3 nucleotides read TGTGCCAGCAGTCCCGGGACAACCTACGAGCAGTACTTC. Translation gives CASSPGTTYEQYF.

V is TRBV2 and J is TRBJ1-2; TRBD1 matches at 7 bases. The V segment lost 4 bases and the J segment 8 bases; nucleotides outside the gene matches: 13. CDR1 is SNHLY and CDR2 is FYNNEI in the germline V gene. The CDR3 extends over 15 amino acids. The CDR3 here is CASSGSQGGSHGYTF. The CDR3 DNA reads as TGTGCCAGCAGTGGGAGCCAAGGGGGCTCTCACGGCTACACCTTC.

The chain couples TRBV6-5 to TRBJ1-1; D gene ambiguous. Germline V gene lookup returns CDR1 MNHEY and CDR2 SVGAGI. The CDR3 is made up of 14 amino acids. V was pared by 4 bases and J by 2 bases, with 11 bases between. The DNA of the CDR3 is TGTGCCAGCAGTTCGAGGACGGGAAACACTGAAGCTTTCTTT. Its translation: CASSSRTGNTEAFF.

The rearrangement joins TRBV3-1 (or the pseudogene TRBV3-2) to TRBJ1-2; D is unresolved. The germline V gene has CDR1 LGHDT and CDR2 YNNKEL (reference sequence). CDR3 size: 15 residues. Trimming shortened V by 0 bases and J by 1 base, and 9 bases separated the two germline ends. CDR3 amino acids: CASSQDAASNYGYTF. CDR3 in DNA: TGTGCCAGCAGCCAAGATGCGGCCAGTAACTATGGCTACACCTTC.

The V gene is TRBV19, the J gene TRBJ1-1, with D maybe TRBD1 (6 bases). Germline-derived CDR1 and CDR2 are LNHDA and SQIVND (reference sequence). The V gene lost 4 bases and the J gene lost 1 base, with 13 bases spanning the gap. The CDR3 extends over 15 amino acids. The CDR3 sequence: CASSRRGGSNTEAFF. CDR3 nucleotide sequence: TGTGCCAGTAGTAGAAGAGGGGGATCGAACACTGAAGCTTTCTTT.

V gene TRBV7-6 combines with J gene TRBJ1-6; D is perhaps TRBD1 (5 bases). Trimming took 7 bases from V and 0 from J, leaving 25 bases between them. Per the germline V gene, CDR1 is SGHVS and CDR2 is FNYEAQ. The CDR3 contains 20 residues. CDR3 in amino acids: CASITPWEGNSSSYNSPLHF. Here the CDR3 DNA reads TGTGCCAGCATCACCCCTTGGGAGGGGAACTCCAGCTCCTATAATTCACCCCTCCACTTT.

As to this clone: A junction boundary mismatches the germline segment, possibly from a read error. This chain uses TRBV9 with TRBJ2-7; D not certain. Looked up from germline, CDR1 is SGDLS and CDR2 is YYNGEE. The CDR3 has 13 residues. The CDR3 DNA sequence: TGTGCCAGCAGCGTAGGGAGCTCCTACGAGCGGTACTTC. Translation gives CASSVGSSYERYF.

The V gene is TRBV6-5, the J gene TRBJ2-4, with TRBD1 matching over 8 bases. Trimming took 2 bases from V and 4 from J; bases not matched to a gene: 1. The CDR3 spans 14 residues. The germline V gene encodes CDR1 MNHEY and CDR2 SVGAGI. The chain's CDR3 is CASSYRQGKNIQYF. In nucleotides, the CDR3 is TGTGCCAGCAGTTACAGACAGGGGAAAAACATTCAGTACTTC.

In its sample, this clone was seen once. The chain uses TRBV16 and TRBJ1-2; D is undetermined. The CDR3 covers 14 residues. The germline CDR1 and CDR2 sequences are KGHSY and FQNENV. V lost 0 bases to trimming and J lost 2 bases, with 7 bases between them. The CDR3 protein is CASSQSPRNYGYTF. The CDR3 coding sequence is TGTGCCAGCAGCCAATCACCACGGAACTATGGCTACACCTTC.

This clone was found once. The chain is built from TRBV3-1 (or the pseudogene TRBV3-2) and TRBJ2-7; 7 positions agree with TRBD1. The CDR3 runs to 13 residues. In germline, CDR1 is LGHDT, CDR2 YNNKEL (reference sequence). V shed 4 bases and J 6 bases; nucleotides not matched to a gene: 6. DNA of the CDR3: TGTGCCAGCAGCCCACGGTCAGGGGGCGAGCAGTACTTC. It specifies CASSPRSGGEQYF.

J is TRBJ2-7 and V is TRBV4-1; D might be TRBD1 (6 bases). V was pared by 2 bases and J by 3 bases, with 11 bases between. Germline V gives CDR1 MGHRA, CDR2 YSYEKL. The CDR3 loop spans 14 amino acids. The chain's CDR3 is CASSQITGNYEQYF. CDR3 nucleotide sequence: TGCGCCAGCAGCCAAATTACAGGGAACTACGAGCAGTACTTC.

The chain recombines TRBV18 with TRBJ1-2; possibly TRBD1 for D (6 bases). CDR3 size: 15 residues. V was shortened by 4 bases and J by 2 bases, with 14 bases between the two germline ends. The germline CDR1 and CDR2 sequences are KGHSH and LQKENI. CDR3 sequence reads: CASSQAGTPNYGYTF. In DNA form, the CDR3 reads TGTGCCAGCTCACAAGCCGGGACACCAAACTATGGCTACACCTTC.

There are a few counts of this clone. The V gene is TRBV4-3, the J gene TRBJ2-6; no clear D gene. Trimming cost V 0 bases and J 0 bases, with 6 bases left between them. Germline CDR1 LGHNA, CDR2 YSLEER. This CDR3 has 16 amino acids. The CDR3 DNA follows: TGCGCCAGCAGCCAAGACGAGTACTCTGGGGCCAACGTCCTGACTTTC. Translation: CASSQDEYSGANVLTF.

The CDR3 DNA reads as TGCGCCAGCAGTCATATCGAAGGGGACCAAGAGACCCAGTACTTC. Protein: CASSHIEGDQETQYF. The chain employs TRBV5-1 and TRBJ2-5; D is perhaps TRBD1 (5 bases). The CDR3 is 15 residues long. The germline V gene has CDR1 SGHRS and CDR2 YFSETQ. The germline V and J ends were trimmed by 5 bases and 0 bases, with 14 bases remaining between them.

This clone was counted once. This chain joins TRBV5-1 and TRBJ2-5, with 9 bases matching TRBD1. With 0 bases clipped from V and 4 bases from J, the junction kept 4 bases outside the gene matches. Germline V gene data show CDR1 as SGHRS and CDR2 as YFSETQ. This CDR3 has 15 amino acids. The CDR3 DNA reads as TGCGCCAGCAGCTTGGTGGGACAGGGCCTAGAGACCCAGTACTTC. Amino acid sequence: CASSLVGQGLETQYF. Based on the CDR3 plus reference TRBV5-1 and TRBJ2-5, the full variable domain is KAGVTQTPRYLIKTRGQQVTLSCSPISGHRSVSWYQQTPGQGLQFLFEYFSETQRNKGNFPGRFSGRQFSNSRSEMNVSTLELGDSALYLCASSLVGQGLETQYFGPGTRLLVL.